The present entry profiles one T cell receptor beta chain with its context. CDR1 and CDR2 from the germline V gene are SGHTA and FQGNSA. The CDR3 contains 15 residues. V was clipped by 1 base and J by 10 bases; unmatched bases: 7. This specimen belongs to a study of OX40 agonist ivuxolimab in advanced cancers. TCRdb's table, derived via immunoSEQ multiplex PCR, lists solely in-frame clones and lacks some. Of about 76,000 clones in the sample, 85% to 90% were seen once. This TCR was sampled from an adult with an advanced solid tumor such as melanoma, head and neck, liver or kidney cancer. This chain connects TRBV7-2 to TRBJ2-1; TRBD2 matches 10 bases. The specimen was CD4+ or CD8+ T cells sorted from blood, collected in a trial of the OX40 agonist ivuxolimab. The CDR3 DNA sequence: TGTGCCAGCAGCTTAGGGCTAGCGGGGGCAGTCGAGCAGTTCTTC. Protein: CASSLGLAGAVEQFF. Drawing the rest from reference TRBV7-2 and TRBJ2-1, the complete variable domain is GAGVSQSPSNKVTEKGKDVELRCDPISGHTALYWYRQSLGQGLEFLIYFQGNSAPDKSGLPSDRFSAERTGGSVSTLTIQRTQQEDSAVYLCASSLGLAGAVEQFFGPGTRLTVL.